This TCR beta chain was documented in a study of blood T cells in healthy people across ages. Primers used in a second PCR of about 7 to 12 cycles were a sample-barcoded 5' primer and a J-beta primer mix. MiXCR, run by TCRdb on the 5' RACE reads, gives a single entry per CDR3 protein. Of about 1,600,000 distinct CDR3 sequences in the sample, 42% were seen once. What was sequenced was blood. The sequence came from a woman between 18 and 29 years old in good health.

The CDR3 spells CASNLQGSLNYEQYF. For the CDR3, the DNA is TGTGCCAGCAACCTACAGGGAAGTCTAAACTACGAGCAGTACTTC. This chain joins TRBV6-1 and TRBJ2-7; TRBD1 might be the D (6 bases). Deletions cut 7 bases from V and 3 bases from J, with 19 bases between. The germline V gene has CDR1 MNHNS and CDR2 SASEGT. This CDR3 has 15 amino acids.